A selection of T cell receptor beta chains follows, all from one sample in a study of cytomegalovirus exposure and HLA in healthy donors. TCRdb's table, derived via immunoSEQ multiplex PCR, lists solely in-frame clones and lacks some. The sample totals approximately 52,000 clones; its top ten clones hold roughly 9.6%. The specimen sequenced was PBMCs. The receptors originated from a man aged 50 or older in good health and CMV-seropositive. Each CDR3 is given with its conserved first and last residue. Each record gives: V gene, D gene, J gene, CDR3 DNA, CDR3 protein. The D gene is left open where the match is weak.

TRBV6-4	TRBD1	TRBJ2-2	TGTGCCAGCAGTGACCGCGGGACAGGGCCCGGGGAGCTGTTTTTT	CASSDRGTGPGELFF
TRBV7-9	TRBD1	TRBJ1-5	TGTGCCAGCAGCCGGACAGGGGATCAGCCCCAGCATTTT	CASSRTGDQPQHF
TRBV19	.	TRBJ1-4	TGTGCCAGTAGGAGGGCCCCAGCAACTAATGAAAAACTGTTTTTT	CASRRAPATNEKLFF
TRBV7-9	TRBD1	TRBJ1-4	TGTGCCAGCAGCCCGGGACAGTCAATGAGGAAACTGTTTTTT	CASSPGQSMRKLFF
TRBV18	.	TRBJ1-5	TGTGCCAGCTCCTTAGGACAATATAATCAGCCCCAGCATTTT	CASSLGQYNQPQHF
TRBV18	TRBD2	TRBJ2-2	TGTGCCAGCTCATCGACCGTACTAGCGGGGGGCAACACCGGGGAGCTGTTTTTT	CASSSTVLAGGNTGELFF
TRBV6-1	.	TRBJ2-6	TGTGCCAGCAGTGAAGGCGGGGCTGGGGCCAACGTCCTGACTTTC	CASSEGGAGANVLTF
TRBV29-1	TRBD1	TRBJ1-2	TGCAGCGTTGAAGTTAGACAGGGGGCGTACTATGGCTACACCTTC	CSVEVRQGAYYGYTF
TRBV30	TRBD1	TRBJ1-1	TGTGCCTGGATCACCCCGGGCAGGGGGCCGGAAGCTTTCTTT	CAWITPGRGPEAFF
TRBV19	TRBD1	TRBJ1-1	TGTGCCAGTACCCAGGGGGTGTTGTTTGAAGCTTTCTTT	CASTQGVLFEAFF
TRBV30	.	TRBJ1-2	TGTGCCTGGAGGCGGGGGCGGTTTAGTGATGGCTACACCTTC	CAWRRGRFSDGYTF
TRBV6-1	.	TRBJ2-7	TGTGCCAGCAGCCATTTACCGGGACACGGGAACGAGCAGTACTTC	CASSHLPGHGNEQYF
TRBV13	.	TRBJ2-7	TGTGCCAGCAGCTTGCGGGGCAGTCCCTACGAGCAGTACTTC	CASSLRGSPYEQYF
TRBV4-3	TRBD2	TRBJ2-3	TGCGCCAGCAGCCAAGATATTAGCGGGGGGGCGGATACGCAGTATTTT	CASSQDISGGADTQYF
TRBV6-5	.	TRBJ1-5	TGTGCCAGCACCCAGTGGAGGGGTGATCAGCCCCAGCATTTT	CASTQWRGDQPQHF
TRBV19	.	TRBJ1-5	TGTGCCAGTAGTATTGCGGGGCTTGGTGGCAATCAGCCCCAGCATTTT	CASSIAGLGGNQPQHF
TRBV5-8	TRBD1	TRBJ2-2	TGTGCCAGCAGCTTGGCCTTGACAGGGCGAACCGGGGAGCTGTTTTTT	CASSLALTGRTGELFF
TRBV6-5	.	TRBJ2-7	TGTGCCAGCAGTCCCAGGGGCCACGAGCAGTACTTC	CASSPRGHEQYF
TRBV2	TRBD1	TRBJ1-2	TGTGCCAGCCAGCAGGGGGCTTATGGCTACACCTTC	CASQQGAYGYTF
TRBV4-3	.	TRBJ2-2	TGCGCCAGCAGCCTGGATGCGGTAGGAGGTCACACCGGGGAGCTGTTTTTT	CASSLDAVGGHTGELFF